The 2 T cell receptor beta chains given below trace back to one sample, sequenced in a study of blood T cell repertoires in COVID-19. Sequenced by immunoSEQ multiplex PCR; TCRdb stores in-frame clones only, minus some. The sample consists of roughly 250,000 clones, roughly 84% of them appearing once. The sequenced sample consisted of peripheral blood. The receptor set was obtained from a woman in her forties or fifties with acute or convalescent COVID-19.

For this clone: The sample carries other DNA sequences with the same CDR3. J is TRBJ2-5 and V is TRBV6-2 or TRBV6-3; TRBD1 matches at 9 bases. CDR3 length: 14 amino acids. J gave up 1 base and V 6 bases, and 3 bases lay outside the gene matches. Germline V gene lookup returns CDR1 MNHEY and CDR2 SVGEGT. DNA for the CDR3: TGTGCCAGCAGCCGGGACAGGGCCCAAGAGACCCAGTACTTC. Amino acid sequence: CASSRDRAQETQYF.

This clone was detected once. The chain joins TRBV10-3 to TRBJ2-7; D perhaps matches TRBD1 (6 bases). Germline CDR1 reads ENHRY; CDR2 reads SYGVKD. The CDR3 has 14 residues. Trimming removed 3 bases from V and 2 bases from J, with 11 bases in between. Here the CDR3 DNA reads TGTGCCATCAGTGAACTCCGGGACACCTACGAGCAGTACTTC. It is translated as CAISELRDTYEQYF.